The entry below gives a single TCR beta chain sequence along with its context. Its antigen remains unknown. The sample belongs to a study of PD-1 blockade in mismatch repair-deficient tumors. Study context: All were previously treated, progressing patients with approximately 11 mismatch repair-deficient cancer types. Notes on the study in general: After pembrolizumab, tumor-resident clones rose rapidly, then generally contracted before radiologic responses.

Every patient had mismatch repair deficiency by PCR or immunohistochemistry. TCRs were sequenced from a few patients responding to pembrolizumab. The protocol was immunoSEQ multiplex PCR, while the TCRdb copy is restricted to in-frame clones and leaves out a portion. This sample has some 110,000 clones, with roughly 80% found just once. This clonotype was sampled from an adult with mismatch repair-deficient cancer. The specimen was peripheral blood, collected approximately 60 weeks after starting pembrolizumab.

CDR3 in DNA: TGTGCCAGCAAGAGACTAGCGGGGGAAGAGACCCAGTACTTC. Its translation: CASKRLAGEETQYF. This sequence joins TRBV6-1 and TRBJ2-5; the match to TRBD2 covers 12 bases. CDR1 and CDR2 from the germline V gene are MNHNS and SASEGT. V gave up 7 bases and J gave up 3 bases; unmatched junction bases: 3. The CDR3 runs to 14 residues.